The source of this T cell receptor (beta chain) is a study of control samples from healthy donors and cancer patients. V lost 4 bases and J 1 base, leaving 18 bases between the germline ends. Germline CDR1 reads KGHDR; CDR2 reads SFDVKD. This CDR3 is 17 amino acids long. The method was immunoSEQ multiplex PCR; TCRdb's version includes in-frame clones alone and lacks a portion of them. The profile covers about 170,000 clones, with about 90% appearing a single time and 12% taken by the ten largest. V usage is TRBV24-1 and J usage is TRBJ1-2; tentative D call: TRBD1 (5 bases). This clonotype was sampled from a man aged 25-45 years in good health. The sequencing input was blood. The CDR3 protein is CATSESGAGYFNYGYTF. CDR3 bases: TGTGCCACCAGTGAATCCGGGGCAGGCTACTTTAACTATGGCTACACCTTC.